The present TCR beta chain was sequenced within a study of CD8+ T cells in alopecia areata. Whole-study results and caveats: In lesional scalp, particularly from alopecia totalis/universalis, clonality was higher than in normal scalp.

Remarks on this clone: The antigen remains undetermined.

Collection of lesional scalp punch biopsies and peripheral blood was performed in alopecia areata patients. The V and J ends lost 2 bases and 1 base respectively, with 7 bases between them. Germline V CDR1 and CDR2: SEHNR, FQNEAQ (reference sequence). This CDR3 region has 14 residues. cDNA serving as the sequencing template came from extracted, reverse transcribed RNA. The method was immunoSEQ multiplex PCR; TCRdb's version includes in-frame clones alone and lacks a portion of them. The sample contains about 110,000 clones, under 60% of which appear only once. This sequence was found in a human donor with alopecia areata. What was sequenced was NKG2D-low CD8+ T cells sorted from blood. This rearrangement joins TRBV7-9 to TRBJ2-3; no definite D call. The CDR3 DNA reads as TGTGCCAGCAGCTTACCGGTTGGCACAGATACGCAGTATTTT. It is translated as CASSLPVGTDTQYF.